Listed below are T cell receptor beta chains from one sample, sequenced in a study of T-cell reconstitution after alpha-beta-depleted transplantation in children. TCRdb independently ran MiXCR on the PCR reads; one entry per CDR3 protein. This sample has approximately 500,000 distinct CDR3 sequences, with over 25% found just once. This material consisted of PBMCs, taken before TCRalphabeta/CD19-depleted stem cell transplant. Receptor source: a boy younger than two with Wiskott-Aldrich syndrome, due to receive a stem cell transplant. Both conserved end residues are part of each CDR3. A D gene is named only where the DNA matches it firmly. A clone size is listed for some rows: how often the clone was seen (once, few, many), or a class if it is expanded.

>-|TRBV27|few|TRBJ2-1
CASSLLPSLSSYNEQFF
TGTGCCAGCAGTTTACTCCCGAGCTTAAGCTCCTACAATGAGCAGTTCTTC
>TRBD1|TRBV28|-|TRBJ1-1
CASSLGTGVAFF
TGTGCCAGCAGTTTAGGGACAGGGGTTGCTTTCTTT
>-|TRBV27|-|TRBJ1-1
CASRQGPAHTEAFF
TGTGCCAGCAGGCAGGGGCCTGCCCACACTGAAGCTTTCTTT
>-|TRBV12-3/TRBV12-4|once|TRBJ1-2
CASSKQGIDGYTF
TGTGCCAGCAGTAAACAGGGAATTGATGGCTACACCTTC
>-|TRBV25-1|-|TRBJ1-6
CASHGVGVSPLHF
TGTGCCAGCCACGGTGTAGGGGTTTCACCCCTCCACTTT
>-|TRBV28|-|TRBJ2-1
CASTNLRSLNEQFF
TGTGCCAGCACTAATTTGAGGAGCCTGAATGAGCAGTTCTTC
>-|TRBV6-2/TRBV6-3|-|TRBJ2-1
CASSYGQGFNEQFF
TGTGCCAGCAGTTACGGCCAGGGTTTCAATGAGCAGTTCTTC
>-|TRBV6-5|few|TRBJ2-5
CASSYRDSGKETQYF
TGTGCCAGCAGTTATCGAGATAGCGGTAAAGAGACCCAGTACTTC
>TRBD1|TRBV29-1|-|TRBJ2-7
CSVAQGARGEQYF
TGCAGCGTTGCACAGGGGGCGCGGGGCGAGCAGTACTTC
>-|TRBV5-1|-|TRBJ1-1
CASSNGENTEAFF
TGCGCCAGCAGCAACGGGGAGAACACTGAAGCTTTCTTT
>-|TRBV5-1|-|TRBJ2-5
CASSLVSSWETQYF
TGCGCCAGCAGCTTGGTTTCGTCTTGGGAGACCCAGTACTTC
>-|TRBV20-1|-|TRBJ2-5
CSAGGRDGSGETQYF
TGCAGTGCTGGTGGAAGGGACGGGAGCGGGGAGACCCAGTACTTC
>-|TRBV29-1|-|TRBJ2-4
CSVERREAKNIQYF
TGCAGCGTTGAAAGGAGGGAAGCCAAAAACATTCAGTACTTC
>TRBD2|TRBV27|few|TRBJ2-3
CASSWTSGSITDTQYF
TGTGCCAGCAGTTGGACTAGCGGGAGCATTACAGATACGCAGTATTTT
>TRBD2|TRBV5-5|-|TRBJ2-7
CASSRLAGRVNEQYF
TGTGCCAGCAGCAGACTAGCGGGACGGGTAAACGAGCAGTACTTC
>-|TRBV20-1|-|TRBJ1-1
CSARDGFLATEAFF
TGCAGTGCTAGAGATGGGTTCTTGGCCACTGAAGCTTTCTTT
>TRBD2|TRBV5-1|-|TRBJ2-7
CASSYGLADAYEQYF
TGCGCCAGCAGCTACGGACTAGCGGATGCCTACGAGCAGTACTTC
>TRBD2|TRBV18|few|TRBJ2-3
CASSPLAGGDTQYF
TGTGCCAGCTCACCACTAGCGGGAGGAGATACGCAGTATTTT